The clone carrying this TCR beta chain was found a few times. CDR3 length: 13 residues. V was cut by 5 bases and J by 5 bases, with 9 bases left in between. These data are taken from a study of blood T cells in healthy people across ages. Using a J-beta primer mix together with a sample-barcoded 5' primer, a second PCR was run for roughly 6 to 12 cycles. Each CDR3 protein gets one entry after TCRdb re-called the 5' RACE reads with MiXCR. The sample holds nearly 800,000 distinct CDR3 sequences; around 25% are singletons and the top ten take roughly 3.8%. These sequences were also reported in another study, on T cells of mothers and their children.

The specimen sequenced was blood. The V gene is TRBV12-3 or TRBV12-4, the J gene TRBJ2-2; D gene ambiguous. The receptor comes from a boy aged 10-17 years in good health. The CDR3 region has the DNA TGTGCCAGCAGTCAGCAGGAGACCGGGGAGCTGTTTTTT. This gives the protein CASSQQETGELFF.